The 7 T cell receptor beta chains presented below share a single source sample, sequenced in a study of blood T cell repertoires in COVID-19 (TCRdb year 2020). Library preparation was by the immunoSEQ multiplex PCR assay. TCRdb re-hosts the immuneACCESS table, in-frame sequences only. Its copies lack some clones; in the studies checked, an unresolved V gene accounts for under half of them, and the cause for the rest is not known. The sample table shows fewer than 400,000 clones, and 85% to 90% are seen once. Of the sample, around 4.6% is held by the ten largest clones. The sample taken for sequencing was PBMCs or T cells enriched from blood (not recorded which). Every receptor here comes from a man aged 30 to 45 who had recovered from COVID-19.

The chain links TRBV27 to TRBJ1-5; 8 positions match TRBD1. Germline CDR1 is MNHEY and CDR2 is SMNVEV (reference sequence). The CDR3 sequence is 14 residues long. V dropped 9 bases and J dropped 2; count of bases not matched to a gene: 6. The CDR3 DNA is TGTGCCAGGGACAGGGTTGGTCGCAATCAGCCCCAGCATTTT. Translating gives CARDRVGRNQPQHF.

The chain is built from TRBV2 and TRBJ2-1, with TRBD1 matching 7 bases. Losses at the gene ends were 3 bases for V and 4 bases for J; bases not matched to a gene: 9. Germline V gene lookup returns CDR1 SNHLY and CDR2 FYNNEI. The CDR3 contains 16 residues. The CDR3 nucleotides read TGTGCCAGCAGTGAGTCCGGGACAGAGATTTACAATGAGCAGTTCTTC. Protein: CASSESGTEIYNEQFF.

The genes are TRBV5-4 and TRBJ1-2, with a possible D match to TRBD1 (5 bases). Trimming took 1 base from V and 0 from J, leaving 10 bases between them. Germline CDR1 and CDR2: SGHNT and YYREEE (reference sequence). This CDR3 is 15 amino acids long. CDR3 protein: CASSLNTGANYGYTF. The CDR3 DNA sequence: TGTGCCAGCAGCTTGAATACAGGAGCTAACTATGGCTACACCTTC.

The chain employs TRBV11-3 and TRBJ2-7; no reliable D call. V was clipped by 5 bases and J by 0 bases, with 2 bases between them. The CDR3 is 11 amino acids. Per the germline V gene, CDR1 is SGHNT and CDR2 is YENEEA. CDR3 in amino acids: CASSHSYEQYF. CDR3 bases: TGTGCCAGCAGCCACTCCTACGAGCAGTACTTC.

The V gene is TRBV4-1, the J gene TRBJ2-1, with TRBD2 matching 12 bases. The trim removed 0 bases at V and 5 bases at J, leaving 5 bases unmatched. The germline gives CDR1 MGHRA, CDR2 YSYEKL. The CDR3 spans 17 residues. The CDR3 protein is CASSQEHRTSGDNEQFF. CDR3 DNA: TGCGCCAGCAGCCAAGAACATCGGACTAGCGGGGACAATGAGCAGTTCTTC.

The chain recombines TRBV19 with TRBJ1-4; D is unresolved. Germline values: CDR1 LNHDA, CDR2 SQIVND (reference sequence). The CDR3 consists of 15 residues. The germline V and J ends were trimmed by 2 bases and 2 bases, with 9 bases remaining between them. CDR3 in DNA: TGTGCCAGTAGTATACGGGAAATGACTAATGAAAAACTGTTTTTT. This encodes CASSIREMTNEKLFF.

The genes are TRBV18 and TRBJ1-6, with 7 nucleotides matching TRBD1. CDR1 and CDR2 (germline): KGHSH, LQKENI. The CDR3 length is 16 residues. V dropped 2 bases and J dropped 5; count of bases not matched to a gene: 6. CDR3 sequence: CASSPMQGQDNSPLHF. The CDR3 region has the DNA TGTGCCAGCTCACCAATGCAAGGACAGGATAATTCACCCCTCCACTTT. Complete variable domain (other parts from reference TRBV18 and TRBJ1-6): NAGVMQNPRHLVRRRGQEARLRCSPMKGHSHVYWYRQLPEEGLKFMVYLQKENIIDESGMPKERFSAEFPKEGPSILRIQQVVRGDSAAYFCASSPMQGQDNSPLHFGNGTRLTVT.